This T cell receptor beta chain derives from a study of Ad26.COV2.S vaccination and SARS-CoV-2 variants. For the study at large: The donor belonged to the COV1001 Ad26.COV2.S trial arm.

A single count supports this clone. Generated by immunoSEQ multiplex PCR, the TCRdb table keeps only in-frame clones and is missing some. The repertoire holds some 390,000 clones, with more than 85% as singletons. Treatment meaning: some 19 received Ad26.COV2.S at low or high dose, single or two shots; about 5 received placebo; per-sample allocation not given. The samples were gathered on day 63 after the first injection of vaccine or placebo. The length of the CDR3 is 15 residues. V was trimmed by 1 base and J by 3 bases, leaving 13 bases between them. Per the germline V gene, CDR1 is SGHTA and CDR2 is FQGNSA.

The receptor was isolated from a person between 18 and 59 years old who received the Ad26.COV2.S COVID-19 vaccine or a placebo. The chain has TRBV7-2 and TRBJ2-7; D not certain. Sequences were derived from peripheral blood, sampled in a trial of Ad26.COV2.S vaccine versus placebo. CDR3 coding DNA: TGTGCCAGCAGCTTAGGTTCTTCTACGAACTACGAGCAGTACTTC. Residues: CASSLGSSTNYEQYF.